This TCR beta chain was recorded in a study of post-analysis software for immune sequencing data. With respect to this clonotype: Its specificity is not known.

The ends were cut back, 3 bases at V and 5 bases at J, with 5 bases in the middle. Germline CDR1 reads KGHSH; CDR2 reads LQKENI. The CDR3 consists of 11 residues. cDNA libraries of TCR beta carried unique molecular identifiers. TCRdb passed the PCR reads through MiXCR, listing each CDR3 protein once. The table shows about 400,000 distinct CDR3 sequences, with roughly 35% occurring only once. Study-wide results and limits: Comparison of patients with controls showed five TRBV segments more frequent in patients, TRBV5-6, TRBV5-1 and TRBV20-1 among them. Multiple sclerosis patients had significantly lower normalized Chao1 diversity than controls.

What was sequenced was blood. V and J are TRBV18 and TRBJ2-7; no definite D call. This receptor was identified in a girl aged 5-17 years with multiple sclerosis. This chain's CDR3 is CASSPENEQYF. CDR3 bases: TGTGCCAGCTCACCGGAGAACGAGCAGTACTTC.